The rows below give T cell receptor beta chains drawn from one sample of a study of CD8 T cells in Susac syndrome. TCRdb itself ran the immunoSEQ multiplex PCR reads through MiXCR, one entry per CDR3 protein. The table has 85,000 to 120,000 distinct CDR3 sequences, roughly 94% seen once. Sequencing was performed on CD8+ T cells from PBMCs. These receptors came from a human donor with Susac syndrome. The CDR3 runs from the conserved cysteine through the conserved F or W. Expanded clones get a size class; other rows say once, few or many, or leave the size out.

abundance: NA; v_gene: TRBV5-1; j_gene: TRBJ1-2; CDR3aa: CASSPRNPRNGYTF
abundance: NA; v_gene: TRBV2; j_gene: TRBJ2-2; CDR3aa: CAARRGTDGELFF
abundance: NA; v_gene: TRBV15; j_gene: TRBJ2-3; CDR3aa: CATSRDGAGGTDTQYF
abundance: NA; v_gene: TRBV9; j_gene: TRBJ2-7; CDR3aa: CASNEGQGDEQYF
abundance: NA; v_gene: TRBV7-9; j_gene: TRBJ2-7; CDR3aa: CASMQETGGMYF
abundance: NA; v_gene: TRBV20-1; j_gene: TRBJ1-1; CDR3aa: CSGGPTQFEAFF
abundance: NA; v_gene: TRBV7-9; j_gene: TRBJ2-3; CDR3aa: CASSSTMTWATDTQYF
abundance: NA; v_gene: TRBV15; j_gene: TRBJ1-1; CDR3aa: CATSRERGGDTEAFF
abundance: NA; v_gene: TRBV29-1; j_gene: TRBJ1-2; CDR3aa: CSVARTGGDGLGGYTF
abundance: NA; v_gene: TRBV20-1; j_gene: TRBJ2-1; CDR3aa: CSATVSGGSYNEQFF
abundance: once; v_gene: TRBV7-3; j_gene: TRBJ2-5; CDR3aa: CASSLTTGPQETQYF
abundance: NA; v_gene: TRBV19; j_gene: TRBJ2-7; CDR3aa: CASRGTGPNEQYF
abundance: once; v_gene: TRBV29-1; j_gene: TRBJ2-2; CDR3aa: CSVYRGPGELFF